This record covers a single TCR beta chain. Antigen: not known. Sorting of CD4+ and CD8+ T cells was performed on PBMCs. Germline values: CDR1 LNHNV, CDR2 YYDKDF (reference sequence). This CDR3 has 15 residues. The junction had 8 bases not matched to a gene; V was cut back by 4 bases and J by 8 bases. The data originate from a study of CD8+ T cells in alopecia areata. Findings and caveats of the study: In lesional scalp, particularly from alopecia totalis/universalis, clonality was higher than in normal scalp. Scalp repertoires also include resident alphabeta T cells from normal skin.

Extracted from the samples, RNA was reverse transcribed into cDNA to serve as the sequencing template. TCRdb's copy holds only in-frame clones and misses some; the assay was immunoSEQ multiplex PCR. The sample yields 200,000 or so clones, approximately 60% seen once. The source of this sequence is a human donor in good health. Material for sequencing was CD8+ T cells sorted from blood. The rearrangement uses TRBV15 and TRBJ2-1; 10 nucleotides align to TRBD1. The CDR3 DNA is TGTGCCACCAGCATCTTACCGGGACAGGGGCATGAGCAGTTCTTC. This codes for CATSILPGQGHEQFF.